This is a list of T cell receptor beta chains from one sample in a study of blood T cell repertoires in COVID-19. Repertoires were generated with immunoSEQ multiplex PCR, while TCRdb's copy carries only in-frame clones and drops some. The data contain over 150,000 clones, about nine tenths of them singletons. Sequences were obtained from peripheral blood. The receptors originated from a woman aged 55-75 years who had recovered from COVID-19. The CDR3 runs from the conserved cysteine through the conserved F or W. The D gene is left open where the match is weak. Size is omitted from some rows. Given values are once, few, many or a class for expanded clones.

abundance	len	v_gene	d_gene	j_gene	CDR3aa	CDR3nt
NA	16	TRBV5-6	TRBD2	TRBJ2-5	CASSSGLAFFGETQYF	TGTGCCAGCAGCTCGGGACTAGCGTTTTTCGGCGAGACCCAGTACTTC
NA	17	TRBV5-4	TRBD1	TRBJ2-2	CASSTGGAGGNTGELFF	TGTGCCAGCAGCACAGGTGGGGCAGGGGGAAACACCGGGGAGCTGTTTTTT
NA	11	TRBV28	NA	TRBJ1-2	CASSPGMGYTF	TGTGCCAGCAGTCCAGGAATGGGCTACACCTTC
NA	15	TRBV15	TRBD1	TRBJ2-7	CATSRGAGTGYEQYF	TGTGCCACCAGCAGGGGAGCCGGGACAGGGTACGAGCAGTACTTC
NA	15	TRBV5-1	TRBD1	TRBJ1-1	CASSTSGTGNTEAFF	TGCGCCAGCAGCACGTCCGGGACAGGGAACACTGAAGCTTTCTTT
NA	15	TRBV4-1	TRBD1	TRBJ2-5	CASSQEVKGAETQYF	TGCGCCAGCAGCCAAGAGGTAAAGGGGGCGGAGACCCAGTACTTC
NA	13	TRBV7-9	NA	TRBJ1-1	CASSLEAGLVFFF	TGTGCCAGCAGCTTAGAGGCGGGTTTGGTGTTCTTCTTT
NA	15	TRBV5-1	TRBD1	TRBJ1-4	CASSPTGQEGEKLFF	TGCGCCAGCAGCCCAACTGGACAGGAAGGGGAAAAACTGTTTTTT
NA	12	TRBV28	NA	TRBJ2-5	CASRRAEETQYF	TGTGCCAGCAGACGAGCGGAAGAGACCCAGTACTTC
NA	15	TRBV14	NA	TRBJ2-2	CASSQGTALIGELFF	TGTGCCAGCAGCCAAGGGACAGCCTTAATCGGGGAGCTGTTTTTT
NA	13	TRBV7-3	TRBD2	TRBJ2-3	CASSTTSGALQYF	TGTGCCAGCAGCACGACTAGCGGGGCCCTGCAGTATTTT
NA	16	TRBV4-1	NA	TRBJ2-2	CASSQEGRGNTGELFF	TGCGCCAGCAGCCAAGAAGGCAGGGGGAACACCGGGGAGCTGTTTTTT
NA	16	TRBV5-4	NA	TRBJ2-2	CASSPGGTGRSGELFF	TGTGCCAGCAGCCCGGGGGGGACAGGGAGGTCCGGGGAGCTGTTTTTT
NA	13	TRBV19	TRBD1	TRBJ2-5	CASSMGQKETQYF	TGTGCCAGTAGTATGGGACAGAAGGAGACCCAGTACTTC
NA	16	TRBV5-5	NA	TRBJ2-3	CASKTRTDSSTDTQYF	TGTGCCAGCAAAACCCGGACAGACTCTAGCACAGATACGCAGTATTTT
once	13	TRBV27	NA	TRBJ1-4	CASSLVGDEKLFF	TGTGCCAGCAGTTTAGTAGGGGATGAAAAACTGTTTTTT
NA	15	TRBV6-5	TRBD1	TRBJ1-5	CASSLTGEGGQPQHF	TGTGCCAGCAGTTTGACAGGGGAGGGGGGTCAGCCCCAGCATTTT
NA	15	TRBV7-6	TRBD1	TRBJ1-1	CASSSRQGRNTEAFF	TGTGCCAGCAGCTCTCGACAGGGGAGGAACACTGAAGCTTTCTTT
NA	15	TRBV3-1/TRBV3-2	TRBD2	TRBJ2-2	CASRTSGGNTGELFF	TGTGCCAGCAGGACTAGCGGGGGGAACACCGGGGAGCTGTTTTTT
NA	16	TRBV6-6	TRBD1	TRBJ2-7	CASTSNPRDRGYEQYF	TGTGCCAGCACCTCTAACCCCAGAGACAGGGGCTACGAGCAGTACTTC
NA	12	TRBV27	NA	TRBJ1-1	CASSLAGVEAFF	TGTGCCAGCAGTTTAGCGGGAGTTGAAGCTTTCTTT
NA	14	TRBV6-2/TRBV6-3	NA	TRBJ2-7	CASSYSDRFYEQYF	TGTGCCAGCAGTTACTCAGACAGGTTCTACGAGCAGTACTTC
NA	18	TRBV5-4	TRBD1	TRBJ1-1	CASSLGGTAPLMNTEAFF	TGTGCCAGCAGCCTCGGCGGGACAGCACCCCTTATGAACACTGAAGCTTTCTTT
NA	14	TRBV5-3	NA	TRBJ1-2	CARSPRPWAYGYTF	TGTGCCAGAAGCCCCCGGCCGTGGGCCTATGGCTACACCTTC
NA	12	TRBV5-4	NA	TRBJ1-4	CASSSSPEKLFF	TGTGCCAGCAGCTCGAGCCCTGAGAAACTGTTTTTT
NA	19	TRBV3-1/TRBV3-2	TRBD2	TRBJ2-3	CASSQTPWGGGSSTDTQYF	TGTGCCAGCAGCCAAACCCCCTGGGGCGGGGGGTCTAGCACAGATACGCAGTATTTT